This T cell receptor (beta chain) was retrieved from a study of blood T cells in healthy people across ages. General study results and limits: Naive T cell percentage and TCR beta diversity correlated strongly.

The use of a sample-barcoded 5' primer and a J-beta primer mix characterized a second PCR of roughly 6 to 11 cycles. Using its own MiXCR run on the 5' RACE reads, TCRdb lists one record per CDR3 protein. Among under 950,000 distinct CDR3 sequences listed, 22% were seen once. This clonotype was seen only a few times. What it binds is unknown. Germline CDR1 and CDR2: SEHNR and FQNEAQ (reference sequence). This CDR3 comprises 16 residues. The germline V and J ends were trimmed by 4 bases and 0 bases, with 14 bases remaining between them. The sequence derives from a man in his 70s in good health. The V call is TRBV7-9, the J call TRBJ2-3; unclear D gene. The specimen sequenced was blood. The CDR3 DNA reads TGTGCCAGCAGCTCAAACCGAATTATTAGCACAGATACGCAGTATTTT. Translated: CASSSNRIISTDTQYF.